The rows below give T cell receptor beta chains drawn from one sample of a study of shared clonotypes between healthy human individuals. Produced via immunoSEQ multiplex PCR; TCRdb's table is partial and in-frame only. The repertoire holds 2 million to 2.5 million clones, with around 95% as singletons. Sequenced material: naive CD4+ T cells sorted from blood. The receptor source for this set is a man aged 18 to 30 in good health. Both conserved end residues are part of each CDR3. A D gene is named only where the DNA matches it firmly. The size field is filled for only some rows; it gives once, few, many or a size class.

len,abundance,d_gene,j_gene,v_gene,CDR3aa,CDR3nt
14,NA,TRBD1,TRBJ1-2,TRBV19,CASSKPGQGYGYTF,TGTGCCAGTAGTAAACCGGGACAGGGCTATGGCTACACCTTC
14,NA,NA,TRBJ2-2,TRBV6-5,CASMEAINTGELFF,TGTGCCAGCATGGAGGCCATTAACACCGGGGAGCTGTTTTTT
18,NA,NA,TRBJ1-6,TRBV6-1,CASSESPLLSSYNSPLHF,TGTGCCAGCAGTGAGTCGCCTCTTTTAAGCTCCTATAATTCACCCCTCCACTTT
15,NA,NA,TRBJ2-7,TRBV27,CASSFRPQINYEQYF,TGTGCCAGCAGTTTTCGACCACAAATCAACTACGAGCAGTACTTC
14,NA,TRBD2,TRBJ2-1,TRBV29-1,CSVERRLAQNEQFF,TGCAGCGTTGAACGAAGACTAGCGCAGAATGAGCAGTTCTTC
14,NA,NA,TRBJ2-7,TRBV9,CASSSSGTSYEQYF,TGTGCCAGCAGCTCGTCAGGGACCTCCTACGAGCAGTACTTC
19,NA,NA,TRBJ2-1,TRBV7-6,CASSSKGRGKVPSYNEQFF,TGTGCCAGCAGCTCTAAGGGTCGGGGCAAAGTCCCCTCCTACAATGAGCAGTTCTTC
15,NA,NA,TRBJ1-2,TRBV9,CASSVASANSGGYTF,TGTGCCAGCAGCGTAGCATCGGCCAATTCTGGCGGCTACACCTTC
14,NA,NA,TRBJ1-4,TRBV30,CAWSVGQGGEKLFF,TGTGCCTGGAGTGTGGGGCAGGGTGGTGAAAAACTGTTTTTT
14,NA,NA,TRBJ2-3,TRBV2,CASHTGTSTDTQYF,TGTGCCAGCCATACAGGGACTAGCACAGATACGCAGTATTTT
16,NA,NA,TRBJ1-3,TRBV27,CASSLTGRAPGNTIYF,TGTGCCAGCAGTTTAACGGGAAGGGCTCCTGGAAACACCATATATTTT
13,NA,NA,TRBJ2-5,TRBV11-2,CASKNYPQETQYF,TGTGCCAGCAAGAACTACCCCCAAGAGACCCAGTACTTC
13,NA,NA,TRBJ1-1,TRBV29-1,CSVEKGLQDEAFF,TGCAGCGTGGAAAAGGGGCTCCAGGATGAAGCTTTCTTT
14,NA,NA,TRBJ1-5,TRBV30,CAWTPGASNQPQHF,TGTGCCTGGACCCCGGGGGCTAGCAATCAGCCCCAGCATTTT
13,NA,NA,TRBJ1-5,TRBV6-5,CASSYSHLQPQHF,TGTGCCAGCAGTTACTCGCATCTTCAGCCCCAGCATTTT
16,NA,TRBD2,TRBJ2-1,TRBV7-9,CASSLLTSGGSLEQFF,TGTGCCAGCAGCTTACTGACTAGCGGGGGGTCTCTCGAGCAGTTCTTC
15,NA,TRBD2,TRBJ2-7,TRBV5-4,CASSREGGLSYEQYF,TGTGCCAGCAGCCGGGAGGGGGGACTCTCCTACGAGCAGTACTTC
13,NA,NA,TRBJ1-1,TRBV27,CASRPGFGTEAFF,TGTGCCAGCAGGCCAGGGTTCGGCACTGAAGCTTTCTTT
14,NA,NA,TRBJ2-7,TRBV28,CASSLSLVSYEQYF,TGTGCCAGCAGTTTATCCCTGGTCTCCTACGAGCAGTACTTC
13,NA,NA,TRBJ1-3,TRBV6-5,CASRTASGNTIYF,TGTGCCAGCCGGACAGCTTCTGGAAACACCATATATTTT
16,NA,TRBD1,TRBJ1-4,TRBV28,CASSLSGDRRNEKLFF,TGTGCCAGCAGTTTATCCGGGGACAGACGTAATGAAAAACTGTTTTTT
16,NA,TRBD2,TRBJ2-3,TRBV7-2,CASSLSGLAGTDTQYF,TGTGCCAGCAGCTTATCGGGACTAGCGGGCACAGATACGCAGTATTTT
14,NA,TRBD2,TRBJ2-7,TRBV2,CASSVAGGPYEQYF,TGTGCCAGCAGTGTAGCGGGAGGTCCCTACGAGCAGTACTTC
13,once,NA,TRBJ2-1,TRBV6-1,CASSEVLNNEQFF,TGTGCCAGCAGTGAAGTACTGAACAATGAGCAGTTCTTC
15,NA,NA,TRBJ2-7,TRBV7-2,CASSLAPSGPYEQYF,TGTGCCAGCAGCTTAGCTCCCTCCGGCCCCTACGAGCAGTACTTC
15,NA,NA,TRBJ2-7,TRBV5-1,CASSFGGRGDYEQYF,TGCGCCAGCAGCTTTGGAGGCAGGGGCGACTACGAGCAGTACTTC
15,NA,TRBD1,TRBJ1-1,TRBV18,CASSPRQGKNTEAFF,TGTGCCAGCTCACCCCGACAGGGAAAGAACACTGAAGCTTTCTTT
14,NA,NA,TRBJ2-2,TRBV28,CASRAASNTGELFF,TGTGCCAGCCGGGCCGCATCGAACACCGGGGAGCTGTTTTTT
15,NA,TRBD2,TRBJ2-5,TRBV7-2,CASSFIAGTQETQYF,TGTGCCAGCAGCTTTATAGCGGGCACCCAAGAGACCCAGTACTTC
14,NA,TRBD1,TRBJ2-7,TRBV5-1,CASGDGTGDGEQYF,TGCGCCAGCGGTGACGGGACAGGGGACGGCGAGCAGTACTTC
13,NA,NA,TRBJ2-1,TRBV27,CASSWGRDTKWFF,TGTGCCAGCAGTTGGGGGAGGGACACAAAGTGGTTCTTC
16,NA,NA,TRBJ1-3,TRBV5-1,CASSLESASVGNTIYF,TGCGCCAGCAGCTTGGAATCAGCTTCGGTTGGAAACACCATATATTTT
13,NA,NA,TRBJ2-1,TRBV11-3,CASSSQGYNEQFF,TGTGCCAGCAGCTCACAGGGTTACAATGAGCAGTTCTTC
12,once,NA,TRBJ2-5,TRBV6-6,CASTLGRETQYF,TGTGCCAGCACCCTCGGTCGGGAGACCCAGTACTTC
13,NA,NA,TRBJ1-1,TRBV7-6,CASSLQGNTEAFF,TGTGCCAGCAGCCTACAGGGGAACACTGAAGCTTTCTTT
15,NA,NA,TRBJ1-5,TRBV30,CAWSVRGRQNQPQHF,TGTGCCTGGAGTGTACGGGGACGGCAAAATCAGCCCCAGCATTTT
13,NA,NA,TRBJ2-1,TRBV5-1,CASSSPDDVEQFF,TGCGCCAGCAGCTCTCCCGACGATGTTGAGCAGTTCTTC
18,NA,NA,TRBJ1-5,TRBV7-8,CASSRESVRTYSNQPQHF,TGTGCCAGCAGCCGGGAAAGCGTGCGGACGTATAGCAATCAGCCCCAGCATTTT
15,once,TRBD2,TRBJ2-5,TRBV30,CASRAGVRGEETQYF,TGTGCCTCACGGGCGGGGGTTAGAGGCGAAGAGACCCAGTACTTC
12,NA,NA,TRBJ2-1,TRBV5-6,CASSRLGNEQFF,TGTGCCAGCAGTCGATTAGGCAATGAGCAGTTCTTC
14,NA,NA,TRBJ1-1,TRBV18,CASSTTATPTEAFF,TGTGCCAGCTCAACGACAGCTACCCCCACTGAAGCTTTCTTT
14,NA,NA,TRBJ2-2,TRBV6-5,CASRTGIYTGELFF,TGTGCCAGCAGAACAGGGATCTACACCGGGGAGCTGTTTTTT
14,NA,TRBD1,TRBJ1-5,TRBV10-3,CAISEQGVNQPQHF,TGTGCCATCAGTGAACAGGGGGTCAATCAGCCCCAGCATTTT